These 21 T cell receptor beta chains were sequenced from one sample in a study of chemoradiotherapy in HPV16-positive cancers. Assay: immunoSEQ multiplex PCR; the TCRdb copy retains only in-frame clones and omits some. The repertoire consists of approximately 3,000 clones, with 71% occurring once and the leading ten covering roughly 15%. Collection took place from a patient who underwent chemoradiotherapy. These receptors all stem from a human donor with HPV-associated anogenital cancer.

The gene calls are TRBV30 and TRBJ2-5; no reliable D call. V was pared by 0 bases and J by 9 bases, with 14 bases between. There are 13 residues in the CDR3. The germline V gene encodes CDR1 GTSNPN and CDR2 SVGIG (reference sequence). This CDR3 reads CAWSVQQARAQYF. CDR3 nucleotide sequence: TGTGCCTGGAGTGTACAGCAGGCTCGGGCCCAGTACTTC.

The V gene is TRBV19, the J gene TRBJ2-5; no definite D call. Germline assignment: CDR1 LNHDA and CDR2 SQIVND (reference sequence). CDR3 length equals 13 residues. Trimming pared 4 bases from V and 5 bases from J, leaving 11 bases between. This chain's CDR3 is CASSNQLRETQYF. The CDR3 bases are TGTGCCAGTAGTAACCAATTGAGGGAGACCCAGTACTTC.

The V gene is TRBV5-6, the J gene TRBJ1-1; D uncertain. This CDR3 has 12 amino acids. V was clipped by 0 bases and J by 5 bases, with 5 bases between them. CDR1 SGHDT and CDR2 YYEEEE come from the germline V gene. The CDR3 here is CASSLVMTEAFF. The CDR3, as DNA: TGTGCCAGCAGCTTGGTCATGACTGAAGCTTTCTTT.

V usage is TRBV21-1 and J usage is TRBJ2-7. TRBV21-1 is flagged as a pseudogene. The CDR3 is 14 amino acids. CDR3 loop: CASSRSDPGREQYF. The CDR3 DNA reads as TGTGCCAGCAGCAGGTCGGATCCCGGGCGCGAGCAGTACTTC.

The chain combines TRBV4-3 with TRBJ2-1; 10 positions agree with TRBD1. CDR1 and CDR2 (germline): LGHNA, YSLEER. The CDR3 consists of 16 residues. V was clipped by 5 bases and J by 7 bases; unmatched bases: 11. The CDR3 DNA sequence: TGCGCCAGCAGCGCCTTTGGGACAGGGGTTAGTAATGAGCAGTTCTTC. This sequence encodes CASSAFGTGVSNEQFF.

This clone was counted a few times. Here the CDR3 DNA reads TGTGCCAGCAGCCAGATAACTAGCGGGGGGGCGGAGACCCAGTACTTC. Protein product: CASSQITSGGAETQYF. The chain couples TRBV4-2 to TRBJ2-5, with TRBD2 identical over 13 bases. CDR1 is LGHNA, CDR2 YNFKEQ, per germline. The CDR3 loop spans 16 amino acids. Trimming removed 3 bases from V and 5 bases from J; junction bases left unmatched: 6.

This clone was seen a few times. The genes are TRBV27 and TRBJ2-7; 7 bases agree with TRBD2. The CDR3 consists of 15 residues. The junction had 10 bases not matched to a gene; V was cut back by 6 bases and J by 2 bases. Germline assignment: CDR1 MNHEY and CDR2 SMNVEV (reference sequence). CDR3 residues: CASRTARGSPYEQYF. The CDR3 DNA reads TGTGCCAGCAGGACGGCGCGGGGGAGCCCCTACGAGCAGTACTTC.

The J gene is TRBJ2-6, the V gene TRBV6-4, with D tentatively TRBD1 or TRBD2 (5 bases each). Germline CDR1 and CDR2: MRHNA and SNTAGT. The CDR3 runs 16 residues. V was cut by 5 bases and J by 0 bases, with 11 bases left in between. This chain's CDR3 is CASSPGRTSGANVLTF. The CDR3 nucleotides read TGTGCCAGCAGTCCGGGACGGACCTCTGGGGCCAACGTCCTGACTTTC.

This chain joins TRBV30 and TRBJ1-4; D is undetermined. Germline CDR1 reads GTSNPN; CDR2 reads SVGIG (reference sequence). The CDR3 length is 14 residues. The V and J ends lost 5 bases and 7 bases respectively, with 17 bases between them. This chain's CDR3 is CAWSTGNLGEKLFF. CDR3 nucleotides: TGTGCCTGGTCTACGGGGAATTTAGGTGAAAAACTGTTTTTT.

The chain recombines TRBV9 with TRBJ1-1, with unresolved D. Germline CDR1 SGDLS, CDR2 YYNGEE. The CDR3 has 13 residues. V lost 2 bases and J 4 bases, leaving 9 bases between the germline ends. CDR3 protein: CASSVTGGTEAFF. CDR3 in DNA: TGTGCCAGCAGCGTTACCGGTGGCACTGAAGCTTTCTTT.

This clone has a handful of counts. In DNA, the CDR3 is TGCGCCAGCAGTGGTAACTATGGCTACACCTTC. Protein sequence: CASSGNYGYTF. The chain couples TRBV10-2 to TRBJ1-2, with D uncertain. Germline CDR1 and CDR2: WSHSY and SAAADI. Trimming took off 4 bases at V and 1 base at J, with 1 base between the two ends. The CDR3 length is 11 residues.

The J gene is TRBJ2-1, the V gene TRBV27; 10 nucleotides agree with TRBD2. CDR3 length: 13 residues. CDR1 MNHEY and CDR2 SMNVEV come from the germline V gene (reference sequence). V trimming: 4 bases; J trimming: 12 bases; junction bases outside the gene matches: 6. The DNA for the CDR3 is TGTGCCAGCAGTTGGGCTAGCGGGGGACGGCAGTTCTTC. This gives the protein CASSWASGGRQFF.

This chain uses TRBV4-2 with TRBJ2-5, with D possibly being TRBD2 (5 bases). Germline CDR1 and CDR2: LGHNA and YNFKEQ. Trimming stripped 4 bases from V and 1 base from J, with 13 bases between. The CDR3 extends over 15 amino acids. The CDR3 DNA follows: TGTGCCAGCAGCCTGGTTCGAGAGGGCCAAGAGACCCAGTACTTC. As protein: CASSLVREGQETQYF.

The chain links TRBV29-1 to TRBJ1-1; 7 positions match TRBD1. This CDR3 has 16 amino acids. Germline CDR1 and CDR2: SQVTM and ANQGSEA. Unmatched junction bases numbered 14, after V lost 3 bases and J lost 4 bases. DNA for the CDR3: TGCAGCGTTGATCTATTGGACAGGACCTTGAGCACTGAAGCTTTCTTT. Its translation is CSVDLLDRTLSTEAFF.

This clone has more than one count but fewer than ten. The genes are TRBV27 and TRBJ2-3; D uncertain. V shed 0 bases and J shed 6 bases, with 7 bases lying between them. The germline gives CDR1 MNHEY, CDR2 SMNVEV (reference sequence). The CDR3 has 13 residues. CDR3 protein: CASSLSFGDTQYF. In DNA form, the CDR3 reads TGTGCCAGCAGTTTATCGTTCGGGGATACGCAGTATTTT.

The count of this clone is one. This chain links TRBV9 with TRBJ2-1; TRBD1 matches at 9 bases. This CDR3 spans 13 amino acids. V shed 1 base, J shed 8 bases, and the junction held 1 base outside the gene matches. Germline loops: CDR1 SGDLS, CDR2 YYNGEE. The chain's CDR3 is CASSVWTGDEQFF. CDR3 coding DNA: TGTGCCAGCAGCGTATGGACAGGGGATGAGCAGTTCTTC.

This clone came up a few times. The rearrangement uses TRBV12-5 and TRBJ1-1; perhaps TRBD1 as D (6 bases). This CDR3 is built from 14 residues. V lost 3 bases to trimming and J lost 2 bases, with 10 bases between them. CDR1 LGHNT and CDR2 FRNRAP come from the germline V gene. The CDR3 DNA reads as TGTGCTAGTGGTTTTGGGACAACAAACACTGAAGCTTTCTTT. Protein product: CASGFGTTNTEAFF.

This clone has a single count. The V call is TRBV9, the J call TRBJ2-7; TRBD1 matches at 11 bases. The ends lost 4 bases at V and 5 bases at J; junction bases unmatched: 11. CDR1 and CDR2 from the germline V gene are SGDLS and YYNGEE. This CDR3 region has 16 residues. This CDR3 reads CASSYTGTGGAHEQYF. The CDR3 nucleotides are TGTGCCAGCAGCTACACCGGGACAGGGGGGGCCCACGAGCAGTACTTC.

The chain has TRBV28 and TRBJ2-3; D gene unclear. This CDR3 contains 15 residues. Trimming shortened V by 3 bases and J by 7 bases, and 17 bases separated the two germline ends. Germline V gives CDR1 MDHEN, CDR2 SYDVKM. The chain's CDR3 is CASSLWVGSGNTQYF. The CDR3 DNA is TGTGCCAGCAGTTTGTGGGTGGGGTCAGGAAATACGCAGTATTTT.

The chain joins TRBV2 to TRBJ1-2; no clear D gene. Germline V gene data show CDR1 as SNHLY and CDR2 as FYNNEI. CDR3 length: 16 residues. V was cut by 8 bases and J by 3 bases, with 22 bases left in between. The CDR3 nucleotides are TGTGCCAGCGCCGGGGAGCAGGACGGGATCGACTATGGCTACACCTTC. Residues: CASAGEQDGIDYGYTF.

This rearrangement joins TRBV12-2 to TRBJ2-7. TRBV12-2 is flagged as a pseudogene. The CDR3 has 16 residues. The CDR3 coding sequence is TGTGCAAGTCGCTCTCAGGGACCCAGGACTCCCTACGAGCAGTACTTC. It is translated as CASRSQGPRTPYEQYF.